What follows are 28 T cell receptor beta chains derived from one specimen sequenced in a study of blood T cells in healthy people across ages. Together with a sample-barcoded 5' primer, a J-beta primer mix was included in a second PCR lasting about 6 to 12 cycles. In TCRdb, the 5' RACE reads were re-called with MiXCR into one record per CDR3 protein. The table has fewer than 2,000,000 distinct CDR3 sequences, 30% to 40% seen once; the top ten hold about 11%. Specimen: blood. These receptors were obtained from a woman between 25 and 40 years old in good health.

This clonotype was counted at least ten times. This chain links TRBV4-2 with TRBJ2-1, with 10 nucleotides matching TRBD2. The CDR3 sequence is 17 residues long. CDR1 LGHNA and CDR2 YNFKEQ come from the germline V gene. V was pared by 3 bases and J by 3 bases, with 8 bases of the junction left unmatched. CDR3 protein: CASSQELAGAGYNEQFF. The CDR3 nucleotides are TGTGCCAGCAGCCAGGAGCTAGCGGGGGCCGGCTACAATGAGCAGTTCTTC.

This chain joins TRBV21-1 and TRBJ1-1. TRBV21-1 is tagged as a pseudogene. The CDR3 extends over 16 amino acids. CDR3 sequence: CASSNDGQTRDTEAFF. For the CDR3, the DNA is TGTGCCAGCAGTAACGATGGGCAGACGAGGGACACTGAAGCTTTCTTT.

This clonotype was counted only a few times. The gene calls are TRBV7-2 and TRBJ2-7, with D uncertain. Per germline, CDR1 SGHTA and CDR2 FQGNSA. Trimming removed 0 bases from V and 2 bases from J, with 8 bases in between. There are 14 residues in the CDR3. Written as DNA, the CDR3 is TGTGCCAGCAGCTTAGCCAGTCCCCCCTACGAGCAGTACTTC. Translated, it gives CASSLASPPYEQYF. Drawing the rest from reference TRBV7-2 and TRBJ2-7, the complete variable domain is GAGVSQSPSNKVTEKGKDVELRCDPISGHTALYWYRQSLGQGLEFLIYFQGNSAPDKSGLPSDRFSAERTGGSVSTLTIQRTQQEDSAVYLCASSLASPPYEQYFGPGTRLTVT.

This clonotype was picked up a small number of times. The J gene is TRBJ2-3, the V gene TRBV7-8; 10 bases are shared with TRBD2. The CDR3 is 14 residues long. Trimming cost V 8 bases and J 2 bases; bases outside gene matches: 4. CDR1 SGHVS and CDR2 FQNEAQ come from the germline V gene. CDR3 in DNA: TGTGCCAGCTGCGGACTAGCGGCCACAGATACGCAGTATTTT. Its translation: CASCGLAATDTQYF.

In DNA, the CDR3 is TGCGCCAGCAGCTCATGGACAGTGTCCACAGATACGCAGTATTTT. Amino acid sequence: CASSSWTVSTDTQYF. The V gene is TRBV5-1, the J gene TRBJ2-3, with D tentatively TRBD1 (6 bases). The ends were cut back, 3 bases at V and 2 bases at J, with 13 bases in the middle. The CDR3 extends over 15 amino acids. The germline gives CDR1 SGHRS, CDR2 YFSETQ.

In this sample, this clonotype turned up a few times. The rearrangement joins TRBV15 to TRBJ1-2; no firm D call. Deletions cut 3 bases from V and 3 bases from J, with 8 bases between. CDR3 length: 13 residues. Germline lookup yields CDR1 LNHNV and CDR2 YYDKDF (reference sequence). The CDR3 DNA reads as TGTGCCACCAGCAGCGACCGTTACTATGGCTACACCTTC. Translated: CATSSDRYYGYTF.

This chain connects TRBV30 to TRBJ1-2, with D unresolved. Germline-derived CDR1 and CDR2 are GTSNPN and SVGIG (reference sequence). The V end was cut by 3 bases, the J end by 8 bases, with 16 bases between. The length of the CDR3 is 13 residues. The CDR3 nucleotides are TGTGCCTGGAGCGGAGGGAGGGCGGAAGGCTACACCTTC. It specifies CAWSGGRAEGYTF.

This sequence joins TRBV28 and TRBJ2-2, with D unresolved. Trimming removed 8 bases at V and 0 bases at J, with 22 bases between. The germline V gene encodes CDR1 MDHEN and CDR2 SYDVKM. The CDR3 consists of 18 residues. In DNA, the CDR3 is TGTGCCAGCCGTCGAAGTTTAGGCACCTCACCGAACACCGGGGAGCTGTTTTTT. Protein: CASRRSLGTSPNTGELFF.

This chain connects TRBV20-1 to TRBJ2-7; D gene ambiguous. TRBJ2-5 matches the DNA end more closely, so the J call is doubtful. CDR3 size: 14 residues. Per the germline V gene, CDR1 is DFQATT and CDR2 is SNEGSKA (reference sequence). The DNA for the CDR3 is TGCAGTGCTAGTCTTTCGGCCGCCGGTGAGACCCAGTACTTC. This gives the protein CSASLSAAGETQYF.

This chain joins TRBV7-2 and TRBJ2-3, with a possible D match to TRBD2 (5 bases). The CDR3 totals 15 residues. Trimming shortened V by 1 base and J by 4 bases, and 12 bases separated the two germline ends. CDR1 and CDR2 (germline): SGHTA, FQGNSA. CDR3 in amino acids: CASSLGETNPDTQYF. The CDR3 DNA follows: TGTGCCAGCAGCTTAGGGGAGACTAACCCAGATACGCAGTATTTT.

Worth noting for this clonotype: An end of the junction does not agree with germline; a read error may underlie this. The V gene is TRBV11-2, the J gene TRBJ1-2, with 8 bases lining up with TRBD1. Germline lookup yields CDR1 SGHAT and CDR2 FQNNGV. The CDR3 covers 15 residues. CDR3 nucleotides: TGTGCCGGCAGCTTAGCCCACAGGGGGGACTATGGCTACACCTTC. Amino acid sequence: CAGSLAHRGDYGYTF.

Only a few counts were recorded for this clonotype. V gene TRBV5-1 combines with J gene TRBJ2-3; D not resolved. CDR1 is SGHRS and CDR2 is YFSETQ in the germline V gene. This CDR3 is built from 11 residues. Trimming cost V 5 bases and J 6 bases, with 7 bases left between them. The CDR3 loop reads CASRVDDTQYF. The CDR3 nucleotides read TGCGCCAGCAGGGTTGATGATACGCAGTATTTT. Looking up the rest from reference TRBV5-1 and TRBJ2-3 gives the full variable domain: KAGVTQTPRYLIKTRGQQVTLSCSPISGHRSVSWYQQTPGQGLQFLFEYFSETQRNKGNFPGRFSGRQFSNSRSEMNVSTLELGDSALYLCASRVDDTQYFGPGTRLTVL.

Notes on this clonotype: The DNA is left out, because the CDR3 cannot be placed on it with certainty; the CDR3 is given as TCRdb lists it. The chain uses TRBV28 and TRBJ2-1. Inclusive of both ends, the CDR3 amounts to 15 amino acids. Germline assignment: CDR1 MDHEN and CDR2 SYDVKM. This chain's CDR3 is CASSFLAVTYNEQFF.

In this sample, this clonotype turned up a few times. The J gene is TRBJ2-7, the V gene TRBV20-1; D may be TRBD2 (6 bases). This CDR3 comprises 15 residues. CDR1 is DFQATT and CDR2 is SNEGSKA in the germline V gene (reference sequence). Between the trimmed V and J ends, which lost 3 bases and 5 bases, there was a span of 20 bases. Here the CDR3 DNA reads TGCAGTGCTAGGATGGGGGAGCGGGCTGGGGACGAGCAGTACTTC. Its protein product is CSARMGERAGDEQYF.

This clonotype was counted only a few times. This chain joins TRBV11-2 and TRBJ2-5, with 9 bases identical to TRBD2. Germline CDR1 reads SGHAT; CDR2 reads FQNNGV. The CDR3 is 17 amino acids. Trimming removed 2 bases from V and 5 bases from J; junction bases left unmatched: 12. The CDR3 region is CASSLNLRGGLSETQYF. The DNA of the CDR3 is TGTGCCAGCAGCTTAAATTTGCGGGGGGGCCTCAGTGAGACCCAGTACTTC. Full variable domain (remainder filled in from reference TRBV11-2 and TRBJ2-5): EAGVAQSPRYKIIEKRQSVAFWCNPISGHATLYWYQQILGQGPKLLIQFQNNGVVDDSQLPKDRFSAERLKGVDSTLKIQPAKLEDSAVYLCASSLNLRGGLSETQYFGPGTRLLVL.

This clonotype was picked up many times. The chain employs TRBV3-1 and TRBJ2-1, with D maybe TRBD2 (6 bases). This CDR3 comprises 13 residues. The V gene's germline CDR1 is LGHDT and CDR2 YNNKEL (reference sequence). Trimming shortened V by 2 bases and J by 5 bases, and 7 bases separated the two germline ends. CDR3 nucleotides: TGTGCCAGCAGCCAATCGGGGGACAATGAGCAGTTCTTC. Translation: CASSQSGDNEQFF.

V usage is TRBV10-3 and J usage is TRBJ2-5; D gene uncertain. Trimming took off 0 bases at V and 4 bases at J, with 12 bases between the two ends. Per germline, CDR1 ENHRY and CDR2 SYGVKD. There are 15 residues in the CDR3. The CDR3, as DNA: TGTGCCATCAGTGAGTCCCGGGTGTACCGAGAGACCCAGTACTTC. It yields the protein CAISESRVYRETQYF.

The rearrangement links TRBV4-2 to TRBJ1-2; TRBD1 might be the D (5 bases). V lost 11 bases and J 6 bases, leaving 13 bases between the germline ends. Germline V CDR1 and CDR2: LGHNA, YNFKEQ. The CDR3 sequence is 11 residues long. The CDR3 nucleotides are TGTGCCCGACGGCGACAGCATGGCTACACCTTC. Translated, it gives CARRRQHGYTF.

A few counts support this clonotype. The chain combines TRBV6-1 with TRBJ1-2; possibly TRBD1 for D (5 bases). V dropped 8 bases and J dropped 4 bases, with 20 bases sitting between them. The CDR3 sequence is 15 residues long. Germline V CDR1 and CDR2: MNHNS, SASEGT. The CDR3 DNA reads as TGTGCCAGCGGCCAGACAGCTACACTCTTCTATGGCTACACCTTC. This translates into CASGQTATLFYGYTF.

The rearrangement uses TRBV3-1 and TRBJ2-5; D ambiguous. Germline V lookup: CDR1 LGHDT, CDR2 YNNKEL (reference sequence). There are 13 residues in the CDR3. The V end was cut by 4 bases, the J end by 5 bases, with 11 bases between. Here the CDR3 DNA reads TGTGCCAGCAGCCCTAACGCGCCGGAGACCCAGTACTTC. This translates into CASSPNAPETQYF.

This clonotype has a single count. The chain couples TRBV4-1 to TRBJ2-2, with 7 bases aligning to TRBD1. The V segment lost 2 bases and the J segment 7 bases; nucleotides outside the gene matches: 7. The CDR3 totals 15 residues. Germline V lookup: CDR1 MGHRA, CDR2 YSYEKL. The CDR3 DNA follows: TGCGCCAGCAGCCAAAGGGGGCCGCCGGTCGGGGAGCTGTTTTTT. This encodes CASSQRGPPVGELFF.

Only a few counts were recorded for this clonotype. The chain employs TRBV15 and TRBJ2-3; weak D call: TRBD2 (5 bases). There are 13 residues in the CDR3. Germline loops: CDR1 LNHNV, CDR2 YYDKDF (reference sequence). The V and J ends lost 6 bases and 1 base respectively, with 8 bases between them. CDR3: CATRVGGTDTQYF. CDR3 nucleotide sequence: TGTGCCACCAGGGTCGGGGGCACAGATACGCAGTATTTT.

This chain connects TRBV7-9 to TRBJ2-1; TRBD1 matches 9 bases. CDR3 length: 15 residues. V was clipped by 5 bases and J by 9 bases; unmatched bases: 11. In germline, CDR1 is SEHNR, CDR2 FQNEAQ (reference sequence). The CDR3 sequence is CASSSSGTGLGEQFF. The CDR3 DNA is TGTGCCAGCAGCAGTTCCGGGACAGGGCTGGGTGAGCAGTTCTTC.

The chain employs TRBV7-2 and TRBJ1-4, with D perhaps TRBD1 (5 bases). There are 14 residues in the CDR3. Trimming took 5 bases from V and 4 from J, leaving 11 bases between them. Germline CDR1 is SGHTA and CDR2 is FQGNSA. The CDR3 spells CASSRDSYNEKLFF. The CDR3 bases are TGTGCCAGCAGCCGAGACAGTTATAATGAAAAACTGTTTTTT.

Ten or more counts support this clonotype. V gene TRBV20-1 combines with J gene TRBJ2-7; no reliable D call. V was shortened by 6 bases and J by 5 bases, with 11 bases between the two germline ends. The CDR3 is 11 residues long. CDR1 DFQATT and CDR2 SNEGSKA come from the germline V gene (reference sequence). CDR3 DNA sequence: TGCAGTGCCCTACACGAGAACGAGCAGTACTTC. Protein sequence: CSALHENEQYF.

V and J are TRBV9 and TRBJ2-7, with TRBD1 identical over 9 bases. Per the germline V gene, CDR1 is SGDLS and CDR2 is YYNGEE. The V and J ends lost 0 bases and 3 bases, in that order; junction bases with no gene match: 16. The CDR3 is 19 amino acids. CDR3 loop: CASSVDPGQGTSGGYEQYF. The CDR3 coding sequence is TGTGCCAGCAGCGTAGATCCGGGACAGGGAACCTCTGGGGGCTACGAGCAGTACTTC.

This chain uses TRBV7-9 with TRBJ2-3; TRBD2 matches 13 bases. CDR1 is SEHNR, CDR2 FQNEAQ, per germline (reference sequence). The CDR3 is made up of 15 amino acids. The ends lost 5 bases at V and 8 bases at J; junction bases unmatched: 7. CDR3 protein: CASSLTSGGAGTQYF. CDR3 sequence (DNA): TGTGCCAGCAGCCTAACTAGCGGGGGGGCCGGTACGCAGTATTTT. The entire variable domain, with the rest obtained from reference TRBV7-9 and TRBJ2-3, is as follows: DTGVSQNPRHKITKRGQNVTFRCDPISEHNRLYWYRQTLGQGPEFLTYFQNEAQLEKSRLLSDRFSAERPKGSFSTLEIQRTEQGDSAMYLCASSLTSGGAGTQYFGPGTRLTVL.

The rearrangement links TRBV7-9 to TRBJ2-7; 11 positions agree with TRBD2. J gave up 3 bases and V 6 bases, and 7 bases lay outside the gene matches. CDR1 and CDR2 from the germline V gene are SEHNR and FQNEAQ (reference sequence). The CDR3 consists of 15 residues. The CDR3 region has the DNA TGTGCCAGCAGTTCCGGGACTAGCGGCTACTACGAGCAGTACTTC. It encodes CASSSGTSGYYEQYF. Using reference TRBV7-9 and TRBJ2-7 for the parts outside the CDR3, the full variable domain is DTGVSQNPRHKITKRGQNVTFRCDPISEHNRLYWYRQTLGQGPEFLTYFQNEAQLEKSRLLSDRFSAERPKGSFSTLEIQRTEQGDSAMYLCASSSGTSGYYEQYFGPGTRLTVT.